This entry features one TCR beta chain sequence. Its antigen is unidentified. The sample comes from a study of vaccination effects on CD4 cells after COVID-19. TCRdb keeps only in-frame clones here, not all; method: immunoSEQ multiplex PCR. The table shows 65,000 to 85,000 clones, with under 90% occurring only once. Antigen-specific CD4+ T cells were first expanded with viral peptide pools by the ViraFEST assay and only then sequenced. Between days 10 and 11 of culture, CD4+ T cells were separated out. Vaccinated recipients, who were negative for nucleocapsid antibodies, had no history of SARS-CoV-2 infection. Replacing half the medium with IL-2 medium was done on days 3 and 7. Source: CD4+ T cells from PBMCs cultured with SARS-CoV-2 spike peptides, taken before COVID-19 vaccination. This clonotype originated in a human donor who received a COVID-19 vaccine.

CDR3 residues: CASSPNPGLAGNTGELFF. Written as DNA, the CDR3 is TGTGCCAGCAGCCCCAATCCAGGACTAGCGGGGAACACCGGGGAGCTGTTTTTT. This chain connects TRBV9 to TRBJ2-2; 11 bases are shared with TRBD2. The CDR3 is made up of 18 amino acids. CDR1 and CDR2 from the germline V gene are SGDLS and YYNGEE. V was pared by 4 bases and J by 1 base, with 9 bases of the junction left unmatched.